The 18 T cell receptor beta chains given below trace back to one sample, sequenced in a study of early T cells in non-severe SARS-CoV-2 infection. TCRdb reprocessed the 5' RACE reads with MiXCR, giving one entry per CDR3 protein. The data show about 110,000 distinct CDR3 sequences, around 10% seen once. Sequencing used whole blood. The source is an adult who was a healthcare worker with PCR-confirmed SARS-CoV-2 infection or an uninfected control (not recorded which).

V is TRBV20-1 and J is TRBJ2-5, with D unclear. The germline V gene encodes CDR1 DFQATT and CDR2 SNEGSKA (reference sequence). V was trimmed by 0 bases and J by 1 base, leaving 6 bases between them. The CDR3 is 13 residues long. The CDR3 region is CSAREGSQETQYF. The CDR3 DNA reads TGCAGTGCTAGAGAGGGTAGCCAAGAGACCCAGTACTTC.

This clonotype has a handful of counts. The chain employs TRBV11-2 and TRBJ2-1, with TRBD2 matching over 8 bases. This CDR3 has 16 residues. Germline V gene sequence: CDR1 SGHAT, CDR2 FQNNGV. V was clipped by 2 bases and J by 6 bases; unmatched bases: 9. The CDR3 region is CASSLSPGGKGNEQFF. In DNA form, the CDR3 reads TGTGCCAGCAGCTTAAGCCCGGGAGGGAAAGGCAATGAGCAGTTCTTC.

The table lists this clonotype with a few counts. This chain links TRBV11-2 with TRBJ1-4; a weak D match, TRBD1 (5 bases). Germline V gives CDR1 SGHAT, CDR2 FQNNGV. CDR3 length: 14 amino acids. Deletions cut 4 bases from V and 5 bases from J, with 11 bases between. The CDR3 nucleotides are TGTGCCAGCAGCTCTAGGGGCCCGAATGAAAAACTGTTTTTT. The encoded protein is CASSSRGPNEKLFF.

To note about this clonotype: This may be a read error, as it is one base from a much larger clone. The genes are TRBV11-2 and TRBJ2-7; D unresolved. The CDR3 runs to 14 residues. CDR1 and CDR2 from the germline V gene are SGHAT and FQNNGV. The CDR3 bases are TGTACCAGCAGCTTAGATGCGAGCTCCTACGAGCAGTACTTC. This gives the protein CTSSLDASSYEQYF. Variable domain in full (rest from reference TRBV11-2 and TRBJ2-7): EAGVAQSPRYKIIEKRQSVAFWCNPISGHATLYWYQQILGQGPKLLIQFQNNGVVDDSQLPKDRFSAERLKGVDSTLKIQPAKLEDSAVYLCTSSLDASSYEQYFGPGTRLTVT.

This clonotype was seen only a few times. The chain has TRBV11-2 and TRBJ2-7; D remains ambiguous. The CDR3 is 11 residues long. V lost 5 bases to trimming and J lost 6 bases, with 8 bases between them. Germline V gene lookup returns CDR1 SGHAT and CDR2 FQNNGV. CDR3: CASSEVIEQYF. The CDR3 DNA sequence: TGTGCCAGCAGCGAGGTGATCGAGCAGTACTTC.

The sample holds many counts of this clonotype. The J gene is TRBJ1-4, the V gene TRBV15, with D perhaps TRBD1 (5 bases). In germline, CDR1 is LNHNV, CDR2 YYDKDF (reference sequence). The V end was cut by 0 bases, the J end by 5 bases, with 10 bases between. The CDR3 is 15 residues long. Written as DNA, the CDR3 is TGTGCCACCAGCAGAGATTTGGGACTCAATGAAAAACTGTTTTTT. This sequence encodes CATSRDLGLNEKLFF.

The sample holds many counts of this clonotype. V and J are TRBV2 and TRBJ1-5, with 7 bases aligning to TRBD1. This CDR3 spans 17 amino acids. V shed 3 bases, J shed 0 bases, and the junction held 8 bases outside the gene matches. Per the germline V gene, CDR1 is SNHLY and CDR2 is FYNNEI. DNA of the CDR3: TGTGCCAGCAGTGACCGACAGGGACCCCTTAGCAATCAGCCCCAGCATTTT. Translation: CASSDRQGPLSNQPQHF.

In DNA, the CDR3 is TGTGCCAGCTCACCAGAGCTAGCGGGAGAGTACAATGAGCAGTTCTTC. Translating it yields CASSPELAGEYNEQFF. The chain is built from TRBV18 and TRBJ2-1, with 10 bases that match TRBD2. The V gene's germline CDR1 is KGHSH and CDR2 LQKENI. Trimming removed 2 bases from V and 4 bases from J; junction bases left unmatched: 5. The CDR3 consists of 16 residues.

This clonotype was detected many times. The V and J genes are TRBV18 and TRBJ2-5, with D unresolved. Germline loops: CDR1 KGHSH, CDR2 LQKENI. Trimming stripped 0 bases from V and 3 bases from J, with 17 bases between. There are 17 residues in the CDR3. CDR3 loop: CASSPPINVRVEETQYF. In DNA form, the CDR3 reads TGTGCCAGCTCACCACCCATTAACGTACGGGTGGAAGAGACCCAGTACTTC.

This clonotype was counted many times. The chain links TRBV20-1 to TRBJ1-5; a possible D gene is TRBD1 (6 bases). This CDR3 spans 17 amino acids. The V gene's germline CDR1 is DFQATT and CDR2 SNEGSKA (reference sequence). V dropped 2 bases and J dropped 0 bases, with 17 bases sitting between them. This chain's CDR3 is CSARPKDRSYSNQPQHF. CDR3 in DNA: TGCAGTGCTAGACCTAAGGACAGATCCTATAGCAATCAGCCCCAGCATTTT.

This clonotype showed up just a few times. The CDR3 protein is CAISGRTSGNAADTQYF. The CDR3 DNA reads as TGTGCCATCAGTGGGCGGACTAGCGGGAATGCGGCAGATACGCAGTATTTT. The rearrangement joins TRBV10-3 to TRBJ2-3, with TRBD2 identical over 12 bases. V gave up 4 bases and J gave up 4 bases; unmatched junction bases: 9. The CDR3 loop spans 17 amino acids. Germline assignment: CDR1 ENHRY and CDR2 SYGVKD.

This clonotype was seen ten or more times. This chain uses TRBV30 with TRBJ1-2; a weak D match, TRBD1 (6 bases). This CDR3 region has 12 residues. Per the germline V gene, CDR1 is GTSNPN and CDR2 is SVGIG (reference sequence). The V end lost 7 bases, the J end lost 8 bases, and 17 bases lay between the germline ends. CDR3 loop: CASPSTGPGYTF. In nucleotides, the CDR3 is TGTGCCTCCCCCAGCACAGGGCCCGGCTACACCTTC.

There are a few counts of this clonotype. This sequence joins TRBV7-8 and TRBJ1-6; D not resolved. Trimming left V 6 bases short and J 3 bases short, with 12 bases between. This CDR3 region has 15 residues. CDR1 is SGHVS and CDR2 is FQNEAQ in the germline V gene. This CDR3 reads CASRRVGNYNSPLHF. The CDR3 region has the DNA TGTGCCAGCAGGCGGGTCGGAAACTATAATTCACCCCTCCACTTT.

The gene calls are TRBV4-1 and TRBJ2-7; D is undetermined. V was pared by 2 bases and J by 3 bases, with 14 bases between. The CDR3 length is 15 residues. Germline V lookup: CDR1 MGHRA, CDR2 YSYEKL. CDR3 loop: CASSQPDRTSYEQYF. The CDR3 nucleotides are TGCGCCAGCAGCCAACCCGACCGGACGAGCTACGAGCAGTACTTC.

CDR3 residues: CAWMGNTEAFF. The DNA of the CDR3 is TGTGCCTGGATGGGGAACACTGAAGCTTTCTTT. The V gene is TRBV30, the J gene TRBJ1-1; D gene unclear. V was shortened by 4 bases and J by 1 base, with 4 bases between the two germline ends. There are 11 residues in the CDR3. Germline CDR1 is GTSNPN and CDR2 is SVGIG (reference sequence).

At least ten counts were recorded for this clonotype. The gene calls are TRBV3-1 and TRBJ2-2; D is ambiguous. V was trimmed by 3 bases and J by 7 bases, leaving 18 bases between them. The CDR3 spans 16 residues. Germline V CDR1 and CDR2: LGHDT, YNNKEL (reference sequence). The CDR3 loop reads CASSQNPTASHGELFF. The CDR3 bases are TGTGCCAGCAGCCAGAACCCTACGGCTAGTCACGGGGAGCTGTTTTTT. Combining the CDR3 with reference TRBV3-1 and TRBJ2-2 gives the whole variable domain DTAVSQTPKYLVTQMGNDKSIKCEQNLGHDTMYWYKQDSKKFLKIMFSYNNKELIINETVPNRFSPKSPDKAHLNLHINSLELGDSAVYFCASSQNPTASHGELFFGEGSRLTVL.

This clonotype was seen a few times. V gene TRBV4-1 combines with J gene TRBJ2-1, with unresolved D. The germline V gene encodes CDR1 MGHRA and CDR2 YSYEKL. The V and J ends lost 4 bases and 0 bases respectively, with 16 bases between them. This CDR3 spans 17 amino acids. The CDR3 reads CASSRVVLGRSYNEQFF. The CDR3 DNA reads TGCGCCAGCAGCCGCGTCGTTCTCGGTCGCTCCTACAATGAGCAGTTCTTC.

This clonotype has more than one count but fewer than ten. The J gene is TRBJ1-1, the V gene TRBV12-3 or TRBV12-4; D gene ambiguous. The CDR3 covers 16 residues. Trimming left V 5 bases short and J 0 bases short, with 16 bases between. In DNA form, the CDR3 reads TGTGCCAGCAGTAGTTTAGCCGGAGCCATGAACACTGAAGCTTTCTTT. Protein sequence: CASSSLAGAMNTEAFF.